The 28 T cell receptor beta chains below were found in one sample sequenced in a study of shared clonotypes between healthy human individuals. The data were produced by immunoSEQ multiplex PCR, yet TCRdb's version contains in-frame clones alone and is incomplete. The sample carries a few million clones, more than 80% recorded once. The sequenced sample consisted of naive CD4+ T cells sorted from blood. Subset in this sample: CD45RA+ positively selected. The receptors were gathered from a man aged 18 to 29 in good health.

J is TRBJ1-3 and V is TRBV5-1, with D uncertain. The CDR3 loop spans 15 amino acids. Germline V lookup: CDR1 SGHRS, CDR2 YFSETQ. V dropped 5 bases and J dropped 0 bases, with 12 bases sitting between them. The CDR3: CASRERPLSGNTIYF. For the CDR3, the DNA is TGCGCCAGCAGGGAACGACCCCTCTCTGGAAACACCATATATTTT.

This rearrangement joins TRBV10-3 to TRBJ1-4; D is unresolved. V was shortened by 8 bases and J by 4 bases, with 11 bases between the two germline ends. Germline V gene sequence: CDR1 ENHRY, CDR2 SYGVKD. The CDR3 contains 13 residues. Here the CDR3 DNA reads TGTGCCATCCAGGACCGTGATAATGAAAAACTGTTTTTT. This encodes CAIQDRDNEKLFF.

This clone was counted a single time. The CDR3 spells CASNSPLYQETQYF. The DNA of the CDR3 is TGTGCCAGTAATAGTCCTCTGTACCAAGAGACCCAGTACTTC. The gene calls are TRBV28 and TRBJ2-5; no clear D. There are 14 residues in the CDR3. V gave up 9 bases and J gave up 0 bases, with 14 bases separating them. Germline V gives CDR1 MDHEN, CDR2 SYDVKM.

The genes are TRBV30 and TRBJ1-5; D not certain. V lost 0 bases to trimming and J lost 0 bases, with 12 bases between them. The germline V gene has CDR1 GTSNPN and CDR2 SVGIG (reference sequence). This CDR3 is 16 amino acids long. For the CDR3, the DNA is TGTGCCTGGAGTGTACTGTCAGGATATAGCAATCAGCCCCAGCATTTT. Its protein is CAWSVLSGYSNQPQHF.

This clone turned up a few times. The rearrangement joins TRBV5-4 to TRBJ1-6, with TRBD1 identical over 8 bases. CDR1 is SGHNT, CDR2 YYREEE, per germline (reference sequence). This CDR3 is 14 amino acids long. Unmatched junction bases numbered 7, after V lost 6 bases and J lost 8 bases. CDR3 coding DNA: TGTGCCAGCACCGCCCAGGGGGCTGATTCACCCCTCCACTTT. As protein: CASTAQGADSPLHF. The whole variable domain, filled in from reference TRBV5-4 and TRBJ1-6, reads ETGVTQSPTHLIKTRGQQVTLRCSSQSGHNTVSWYQQALGQGPQFIFQYYREEENGRGNFPPRFSGLQFPNYSSELNVNALELDDSALYLCASTAQGADSPLHFGNGTRLTVT.

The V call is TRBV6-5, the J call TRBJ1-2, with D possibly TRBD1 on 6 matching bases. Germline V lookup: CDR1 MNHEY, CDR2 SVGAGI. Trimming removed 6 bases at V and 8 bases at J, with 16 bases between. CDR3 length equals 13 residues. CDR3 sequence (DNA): TGTGCCAGCAGCCCAAAGGGGGGTTACGGCTACACCTTC. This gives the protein CASSPKGGYGYTF.

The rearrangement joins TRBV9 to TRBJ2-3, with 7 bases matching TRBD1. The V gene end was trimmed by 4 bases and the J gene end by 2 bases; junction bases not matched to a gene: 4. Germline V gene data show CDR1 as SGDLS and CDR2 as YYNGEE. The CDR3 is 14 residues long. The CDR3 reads CASSPGTVTDTQYF. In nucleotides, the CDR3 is TGTGCCAGCAGCCCAGGGACAGTCACAGATACGCAGTATTTT. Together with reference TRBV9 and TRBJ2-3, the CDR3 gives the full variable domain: DSGVTQTPKHLITATGQRVTLRCSPRSGDLSVYWYQQSLDQGLQFLIQYYNGEERAKGNILERFSAQQFPDLHSELNLSSLELGDSALYFCASSPGTVTDTQYFGPGTRLTVL.

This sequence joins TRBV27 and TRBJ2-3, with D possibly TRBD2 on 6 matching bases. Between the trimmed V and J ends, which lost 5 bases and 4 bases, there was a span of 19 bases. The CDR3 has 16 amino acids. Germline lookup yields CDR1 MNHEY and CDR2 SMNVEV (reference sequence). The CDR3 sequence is CASSPSQRVGADTQYF. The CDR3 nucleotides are TGTGCCAGCAGTCCCTCCCAGCGGGTTGGGGCAGATACGCAGTATTTT.

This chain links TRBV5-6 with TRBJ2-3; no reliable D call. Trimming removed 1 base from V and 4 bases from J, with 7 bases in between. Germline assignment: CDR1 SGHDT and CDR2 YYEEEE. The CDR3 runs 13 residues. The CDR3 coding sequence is TGTGCCAGCAGCTTGATGGCACCAGATACGCAGTATTTT. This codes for CASSLMAPDTQYF.

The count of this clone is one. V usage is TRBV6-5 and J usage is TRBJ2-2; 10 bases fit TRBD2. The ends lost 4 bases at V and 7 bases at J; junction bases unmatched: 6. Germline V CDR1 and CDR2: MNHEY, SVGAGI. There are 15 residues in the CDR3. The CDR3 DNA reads TGTGCCAGCAGTTCAGCGGGAGGGCCCATCGGGGAGCTGTTTTTT. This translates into CASSSAGGPIGELFF.

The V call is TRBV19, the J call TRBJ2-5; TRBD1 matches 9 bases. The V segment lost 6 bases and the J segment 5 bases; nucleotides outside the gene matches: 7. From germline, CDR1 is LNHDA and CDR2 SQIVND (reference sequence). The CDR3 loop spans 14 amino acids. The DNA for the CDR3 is TGTGCCAGTAGACAACAGGGGGCGGCGGAGACCCAGTACTTC. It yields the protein CASRQQGAAETQYF.

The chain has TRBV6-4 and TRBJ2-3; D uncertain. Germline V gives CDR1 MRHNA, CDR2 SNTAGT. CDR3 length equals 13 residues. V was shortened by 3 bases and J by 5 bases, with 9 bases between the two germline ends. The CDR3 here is CASSEVARDTQYF. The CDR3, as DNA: TGTGCCAGCAGTGAGGTAGCAAGAGATACGCAGTATTTT.

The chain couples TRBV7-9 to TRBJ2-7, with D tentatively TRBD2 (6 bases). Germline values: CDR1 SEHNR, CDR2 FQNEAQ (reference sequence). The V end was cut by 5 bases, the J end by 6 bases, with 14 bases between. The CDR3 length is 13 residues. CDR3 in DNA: TGTGCCAGCAGCCCCGGGACTCAGGGCGAGCAGTACTTC. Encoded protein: CASSPGTQGEQYF.

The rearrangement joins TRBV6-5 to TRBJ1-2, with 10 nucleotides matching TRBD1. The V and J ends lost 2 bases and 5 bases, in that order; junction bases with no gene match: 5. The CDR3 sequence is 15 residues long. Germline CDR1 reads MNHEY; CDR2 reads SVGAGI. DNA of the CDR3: TGTGCCAGCAGTTACGCCACGGACAGGGGGTATGGCTACACCTTC. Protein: CASSYATDRGYGYTF.

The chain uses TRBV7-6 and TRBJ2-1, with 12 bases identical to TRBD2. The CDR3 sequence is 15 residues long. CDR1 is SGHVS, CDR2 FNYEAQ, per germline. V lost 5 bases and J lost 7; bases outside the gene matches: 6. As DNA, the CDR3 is TGTGCCAGCAGCCCGTGGACTAGCGGGGAGAATGAGCAGTTCTTC. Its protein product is CASSPWTSGENEQFF.

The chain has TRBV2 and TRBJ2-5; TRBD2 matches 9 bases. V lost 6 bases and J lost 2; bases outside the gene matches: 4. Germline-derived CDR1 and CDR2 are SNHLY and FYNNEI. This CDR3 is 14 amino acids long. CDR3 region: CASRRLAGQETQYF. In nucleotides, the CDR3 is TGTGCCAGCAGGAGGCTAGCGGGACAAGAGACCCAGTACTTC. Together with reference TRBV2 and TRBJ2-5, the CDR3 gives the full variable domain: EPEVTQTPSHQVTQMGQEVILRCVPISNHLYFYWYRQILGQKVEFLVSFYNNEISEKSEIFDDQFSVERPDGSNFTLKIRSTKLEDSAMYFCASRRLAGQETQYFGPGTRLLVL.

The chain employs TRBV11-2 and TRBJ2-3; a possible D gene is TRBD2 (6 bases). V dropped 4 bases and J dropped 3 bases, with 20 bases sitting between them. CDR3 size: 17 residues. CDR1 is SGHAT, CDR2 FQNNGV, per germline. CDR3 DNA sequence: TGTGCCAGCAGCTCAGTAGATTATCGGGAGAGGACAGATACGCAGTATTTT. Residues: CASSSVDYRERTDTQYF. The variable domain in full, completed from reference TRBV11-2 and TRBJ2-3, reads EAGVAQSPRYKIIEKRQSVAFWCNPISGHATLYWYQQILGQGPKLLIQFQNNGVVDDSQLPKDRFSAERLKGVDSTLKIQPAKLEDSAVYLCASSSVDYRERTDTQYFGPGTRLTVL.

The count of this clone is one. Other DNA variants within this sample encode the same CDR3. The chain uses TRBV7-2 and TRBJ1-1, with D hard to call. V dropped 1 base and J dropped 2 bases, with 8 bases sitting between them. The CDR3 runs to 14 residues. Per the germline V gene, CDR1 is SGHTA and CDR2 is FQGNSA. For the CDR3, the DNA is TGTGCCAGCAGCTTAGGCCAGCTAAACACTGAAGCTTTCTTT. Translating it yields CASSLGQLNTEAFF. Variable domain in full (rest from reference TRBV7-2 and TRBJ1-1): GAGVSQSPSNKVTEKGKDVELRCDPISGHTALYWYRQSLGQGLEFLIYFQGNSAPDKSGLPSDRFSAERTGGSVSTLTIQRTQQEDSAVYLCASSLGQLNTEAFFGQGTRLTVV.

CDR3 sequence: CASSTLWAPQETQYF. The CDR3 DNA reads as TGTGCCAGTAGTACCCTGTGGGCCCCACAAGAGACCCAGTACTTC. J is TRBJ2-5 and V is TRBV19; no firm D call. The CDR3 spans 15 residues. Germline loops: CDR1 LNHDA, CDR2 SQIVND (reference sequence). Trimming took off 4 bases at V and 2 bases at J, with 14 bases between the two ends. Drawing the rest from reference TRBV19 and TRBJ2-5, the complete variable domain is DGGITQSPKYLFRKEGQNVTLSCEQNLNHDAMYWYRQDPGQGLRLIYYSQIVNDFQKGDIAEGYSVSREKKESFPLTVTSAQKNPTAFYLCASSTLWAPQETQYFGPGTRLLVL.

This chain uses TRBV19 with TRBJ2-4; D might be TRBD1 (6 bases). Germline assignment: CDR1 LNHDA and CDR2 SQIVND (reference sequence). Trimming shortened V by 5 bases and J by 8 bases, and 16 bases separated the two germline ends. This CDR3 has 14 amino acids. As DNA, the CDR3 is TGTGCCAGTAGTCAAGGGGGACCAGGGGACATTCAGTACTTC. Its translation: CASSQGGPGDIQYF.

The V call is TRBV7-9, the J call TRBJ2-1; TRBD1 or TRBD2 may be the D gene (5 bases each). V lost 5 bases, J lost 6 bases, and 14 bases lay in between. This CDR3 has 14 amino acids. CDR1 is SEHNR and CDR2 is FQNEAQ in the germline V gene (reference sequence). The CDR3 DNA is TGTGCCAGCAGCCCCCGGGGCGACGGCAATGAGCAGTTCTTC. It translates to CASSPRGDGNEQFF.

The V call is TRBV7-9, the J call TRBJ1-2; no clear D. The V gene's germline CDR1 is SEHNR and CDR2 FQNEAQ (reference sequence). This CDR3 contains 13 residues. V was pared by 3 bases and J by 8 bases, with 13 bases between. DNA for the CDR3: TGTGCCAGCAGCTTGGGCCGCCCGGGAGGCTACACCTTC. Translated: CASSLGRPGGYTF. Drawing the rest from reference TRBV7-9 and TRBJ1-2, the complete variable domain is DTGVSQNPRHKITKRGQNVTFRCDPISEHNRLYWYRQTLGQGPEFLTYFQNEAQLEKSRLLSDRFSAERPKGSFSTLEIQRTEQGDSAMYLCASSLGRPGGYTFGSGTRLTVV.

DNA for the CDR3: TGTGCCATCTCTGGGGCTAGCGGCACCCCACCCAACGAGCAGTACTTC. Amino acids: CAISGASGTPPNEQYF. This chain links TRBV10-3 with TRBJ2-7; the match to TRBD2 covers 7 bases. Trimming removed 8 bases from V and 5 bases from J; junction bases left unmatched: 18. Germline CDR1 ENHRY, CDR2 SYGVKD. This CDR3 has 16 residues.

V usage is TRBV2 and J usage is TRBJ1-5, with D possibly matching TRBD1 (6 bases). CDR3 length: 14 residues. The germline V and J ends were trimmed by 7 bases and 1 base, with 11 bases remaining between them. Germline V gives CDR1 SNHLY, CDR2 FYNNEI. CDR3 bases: TGTGCCAGCACAGGGGATTGGAGCAATCAGCCCCAGCATTTT. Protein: CASTGDWSNQPQHF.

This CDR3 is CASSATGQDYEQYF. In nucleotides, the CDR3 is TGTGCCAGCAGCGCAACCGGACAGGACTACGAGCAGTACTTC. V and J are TRBV9 and TRBJ2-7; 7 nucleotides agree with TRBD1. V shed 3 bases and J 3 bases; nucleotides not matched to a gene: 6. Per germline, CDR1 SGDLS and CDR2 YYNGEE. The CDR3 spans 14 residues.

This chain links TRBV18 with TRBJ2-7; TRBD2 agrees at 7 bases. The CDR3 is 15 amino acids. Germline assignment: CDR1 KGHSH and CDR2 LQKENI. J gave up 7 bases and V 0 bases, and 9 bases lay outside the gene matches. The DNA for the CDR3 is TGTGCCAGCTCACCACCGGGGCGGGGGTCTCGGGAGCAGTACTTC. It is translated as CASSPPGRGSREQYF.

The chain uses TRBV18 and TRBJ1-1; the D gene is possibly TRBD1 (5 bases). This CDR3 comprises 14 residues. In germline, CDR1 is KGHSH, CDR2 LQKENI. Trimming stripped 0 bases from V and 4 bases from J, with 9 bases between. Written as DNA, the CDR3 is TGTGCCAGCTCACCACCTAGGACATCCACTGAAGCTTTCTTT. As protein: CASSPPRTSTEAFF.

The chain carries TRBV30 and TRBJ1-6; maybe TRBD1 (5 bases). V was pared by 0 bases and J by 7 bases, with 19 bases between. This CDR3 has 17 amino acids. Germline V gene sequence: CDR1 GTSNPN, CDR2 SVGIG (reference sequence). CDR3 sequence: CAWSVPPRQNQNSPLHF. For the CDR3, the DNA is TGTGCCTGGAGTGTTCCTCCTCGACAGAACCAAAATTCACCCCTCCACTTT.